These T cell receptor beta chains were read from a single sample in a study of T cell repertoires in cytomegalovirus infection. TCRdb re-called the reads through MiXCR, storing one row per CDR3 protein. The sample lists 76,000 or so distinct CDR3 sequences, around 3.5% occurring once. Material: PBMCs. These receptors were taken from a human donor in good health (CMV status not recorded). Some clones in this sample may be carry-over from other donors' samples. The CDR3 runs from the conserved cysteine through the conserved F or W. D genes are given only for firm matches. Clone size is shown for a subset of rows, as once, few, many or a class of expanded clone.

J: TRBJ2-2; D: .; size: many; V: TRBV7-7; CDR3: CASTPGQGSGELFF; DNA: TGTGCTAGCACCCCCGGCCAAGGGTCCGGGGAGCTGTTTTTT
J: TRBJ2-2; D: .; size: many; V: TRBV10-3; CDR3: CATLRGPVNTGELFF; DNA: TGTGCCACCTTGCGCGGACCCGTGAACACCGGGGAGCTGTTTTTT
J: TRBJ2-3; D: .; size: many; V: TRBV6-1; CDR3: CASSIRGADTQYF; DNA: TGTGCCAGCAGTATAAGGGGTGCAGATACGCAGTATTTT
J: TRBJ2-3; D: TRBD2; size: many; V: TRBV20-1; CDR3: CSAGTSGGYLTDTQYF; DNA: TGCAGTGCCGGGACTAGCGGGGGTTATCTCACAGATACGCAGTATTTT
J: TRBJ1-1; D: TRBD1; size: many; V: TRBV2; CDR3: CASSGDSWNTEAFF; DNA: TGTGCCAGCAGCGGGGACAGTTGGAACACTGAAGCTTTCTTT
J: TRBJ2-7; D: .; size: many; V: TRBV27; CDR3: CASSDSIRIEQYF; DNA: TGTGCCAGCAGCGACTCGATTCGGATCGAGCAGTACTTC
J: TRBJ1-6; D: .; size: medium-sized; V: TRBV6-2/TRBV6-3; CDR3: CASNFGTGNSPLHF; DNA: TGTGCCAGCAACTTCGGGACTGGTAATTCACCCCTCCACTTT
J: TRBJ2-7; D: .; size: many; V: TRBV12-3/TRBV12-4; CDR3: CASSLGGGSYEQYF; DNA: TGTGCCAGCAGTTTAGGGGGAGGCTCCTACGAGCAGTACTTC
J: TRBJ1-1; D: .; size: many; V: TRBV7-2; CDR3: CASSLALSRAEAFF; DNA: TGTGCCAGCAGCTTAGCGCTATCCCGGGCTGAAGCTTTCTTT
J: TRBJ2-7; D: .; size: many; V: TRBV7-8; CDR3: CASSSGLSYEQYF; DNA: TGTGCCAGCAGCTCTGGACTATCCTACGAGCAGTACTTC
J: TRBJ1-1; D: .; size: many; V: TRBV13; CDR3: CASSLAPQDTEAFF; DNA: TGTGCCAGCAGCTTAGCCCCCCAGGACACTGAAGCTTTCTTT
J: TRBJ1-1; D: TRBD1; size: many; V: TRBV6-5; CDR3: CASSLYRGTEAFF; DNA: TGTGCCAGCAGTTTGTACAGGGGCACTGAAGCTTTCTTT
J: TRBJ1-5; D: .; size: many; V: TRBV7-8; CDR3: CASSPMTVYSNQPQHF; DNA: TGTGCCAGCAGCCCCATGACAGTCTATAGCAATCAGCCCCAGCATTTT
J: TRBJ1-1; D: .; size: many; V: TRBV7-2; CDR3: CASSPERRLHTEAFF; DNA: TGTGCCAGCAGCCCCGAGAGGAGATTACACACTGAAGCTTTCTTT
J: TRBJ1-2; D: .; size: many; V: TRBV7-2; CDR3: CASSLGRTPANYGYTF; DNA: TGTGCCAGCAGCTTGGGGAGGACCCCTGCTAACTATGGCTACACCTTC
J: TRBJ1-1; D: .; size: medium-sized; V: TRBV7-2; CDR3: CASSLVGQIGTEAFF; DNA: TGTGCCAGCAGCTTAGTTGGGCAAATCGGCACTGAAGCTTTCTTT
J: TRBJ2-7; D: .; size: many; V: TRBV20-1; CDR3: CSASRQGPTYEQYF; DNA: TGCAGTGCTAGTAGGCAGGGGCCTACCTACGAGCAGTACTTC
J: TRBJ1-2; D: .; size: many; V: TRBV6-2/TRBV6-3; CDR3: CASSPGPEAYGYTF; DNA: TGTGCCAGCAGCCCCGGGCCGGAAGCCTATGGCTACACCTTC
J: TRBJ1-1; D: TRBD1; size: many; V: TRBV27; CDR3: CASSYHRGTEAFF; DNA: TGTGCCAGCAGTTATCACAGGGGCACTGAAGCTTTCTTT
J: TRBJ1-4; D: TRBD1; size: many; V: TRBV5-1; CDR3: CASSDRQGGEKLFF; DNA: TGCGCCAGCAGCGATCGACAGGGAGGTGAAAAACTGTTTTTT
J: TRBJ2-1; D: TRBD2; size: many; V: TRBV7-2; CDR3: CASSLTAGGLYNEQFF; DNA: TGTGCCAGCAGCTTAACGGCGGGGGGGCTCTACAATGAGCAGTTCTTC
J: TRBJ1-1; D: TRBD1; size: many; V: TRBV11-1; CDR3: CASSLEDRGGWTEAFF; DNA: TGTGCCAGCAGCTTGGAGGACAGGGGCGGATGGACTGAAGCTTTCTTT
J: TRBJ1-6; D: .; size: many; V: TRBV20-1; CDR3: CSAPGSNSWVNSPLHF; DNA: TGCAGTGCCCCCGGCAGCAATAGTTGGGTGAATTCACCCCTCCACTTT
J: TRBJ2-6; D: .; size: .; V: TRBV7-9; CDR3: CASSLVGGGFSGANVLTF; DNA: TGTGCCAGCAGCTTAGTTGGCGGTGGGTTCTCTGGGGCCAACGTCCTGACTTTC
J: TRBJ1-4; D: TRBD1; size: many; V: TRBV4-3; CDR3: CASSERVPDREGEKLFF; DNA: TGCGCCAGCAGCGAAAGGGTCCCGGACAGGGAAGGAGAAAAACTGTTTTTT
J: TRBJ1-1; D: .; size: many; V: TRBV7-3; CDR3: CASRFQAGENTEAFF; DNA: TGTGCCAGCAGGTTTCAAGCGGGGGAGAACACTGAAGCTTTCTTT
J: TRBJ2-7; D: .; size: many; V: TRBV14; CDR3: CASSHGSSYEQYF; DNA: TGTGCCAGCAGCCACGGCAGTTCCTACGAGCAGTACTTC
J: TRBJ2-7; D: TRBD2; size: many; V: TRBV11-2; CDR3: CASSPSGAIEQYF; DNA: TGTGCCAGCAGCCCAAGCGGGGCCATCGAGCAGTACTTC
J: TRBJ2-1; D: .; size: many; V: TRBV7-2; CDR3: CASSFARARNEQFF; DNA: TGTGCCAGCAGCTTCGCCCGCGCGAGGAATGAGCAGTTCTTC
J: TRBJ1-2; D: .; size: many; V: TRBV27; CDR3: CASSLEVGPWGSYTF; DNA: TGTGCCAGCAGTTTAGAGGTGGGGCCCTGGGGTAGCTACACCTTC
J: TRBJ1-1; D: .; size: many; V: TRBV19; CDR3: CASSTGFSGAFF; DNA: TGTGCCAGTAGTACAGGGTTTTCTGGAGCTTTCTTT
J: TRBJ1-1; D: TRBD1; size: many; V: TRBV6-2/TRBV6-3; CDR3: CASSKDRVNTEAFF; DNA: TGTGCCAGCAGTAAGGACAGGGTGAACACTGAAGCTTTCTTT
J: TRBJ2-3; D: .; size: many; V: TRBV7-2; CDR3: CASSLDTYTDTQYF; DNA: TGTGCCAGCAGCTTAGATACCTACACAGATACGCAGTATTTT
J: TRBJ1-5; D: .; size: medium-sized; V: TRBV7-6; CDR3: CASSEGSASNQPQHF; DNA: TGTGCCAGCAGCGAGGGTAGTGCTAGCAATCAGCCCCAGCATTTT
J: TRBJ2-5; D: TRBD1; size: many; V: TRBV12-3/TRBV12-4; CDR3: CASSLLQGEVGRQETQYF; DNA: TGTGCCAGCAGTTTATTACAGGGGGAGGTCGGGCGCCAAGAGACCCAGTACTTC
J: TRBJ1-4; D: .; size: many; V: TRBV7-8; CDR3: CASSLMDGGEKLFF; DNA: TGTGCCAGCAGCTTAATGGACGGGGGGGAAAAACTGTTTTTT
J: TRBJ2-2; D: .; size: many; V: TRBV28; CDR3: CATSTGELFF; DNA: TGTGCCACTTCCACCGGGGAGCTGTTTTTT
J: TRBJ2-7; D: .; size: .; V: TRBV28; CDR3: CASSLRTAYEQYF; DNA: TGTGCCAGCAGTTTACGGACGGCCTACGAGCAGTACTTC
J: TRBJ2-6; D: .; size: many; V: TRBV12-3/TRBV12-4; CDR3: CASSFRGPTGANVLTF; DNA: TGTGCCAGCAGTTTCCGAGGGCCGACGGGGGCCAACGTCCTGACTTTC
J: TRBJ1-1; D: .; size: many; V: TRBV28; CDR3: CASSLRREAFF; DNA: TGTGCCAGCAGTTTAAGGAGGGAAGCTTTCTTT
J: TRBJ1-1; D: .; size: .; V: TRBV9; CDR3: CASSVAGPTEAFF; DNA: TGTGCCAGCAGCGTAGCAGGTCCGACTGAAGCTTTCTTT
J: TRBJ1-1; D: TRBD1; size: many; V: TRBV7-3; CDR3: CASSQYRTGTEAFF; DNA: TGTGCCAGCAGCCAATATCGGACAGGCACTGAAGCTTTCTTT
J: TRBJ2-1; D: TRBD2; size: many; V: TRBV6-1; CDR3: CASSEVRGFYNEQFF; DNA: TGTGCCAGCAGTGAAGTGCGGGGGTTCTACAATGAGCAGTTCTTC
J: TRBJ1-2; D: TRBD1; size: many; V: TRBV7-2; CDR3: CASSLPGQTYGYTF; DNA: TGTGCCAGCAGCCTACCGGGACAGACATATGGCTACACCTTC
J: TRBJ2-3; D: TRBD1; size: many; V: TRBV7-2; CDR3: CASSPRQGPRSTDTQYF; DNA: TGTGCCAGCAGCCCGCGACAGGGGCCGCGAAGCACAGATACGCAGTATTTT
J: TRBJ2-7; D: .; size: many; V: TRBV4-1; CDR3: CASSQDRLEGPGEQYF; DNA: TGCGCCAGCAGCCAAGATAGATTGGAGGGGCCCGGGGAGCAGTACTTC